One and the same sample provided the 13 T cell receptor beta chains below, sequenced in a study of T cell responses to AZD1222 COVID-19 vaccine. Clones were read by immunoSEQ multiplex PCR, and TCRdb kept only the in-frame ones, dropping some. The sample gives 180,000 or so clones, roughly 91% of which show up once; around 1.9% is in the top ten. The material sequenced was peripheral blood, taken 28 days after the second AZD1222 dose. These receptors were collected from an adult who received the AZD1222 COVID-19 vaccine.

This chain connects TRBV30 to TRBJ1-2; unclear D gene. There are 14 residues in the CDR3. Germline V CDR1 and CDR2: GTSNPN, SVGIG (reference sequence). V lost 0 bases, J lost 4 bases, and 12 bases lay in between. CDR3 region: CAWSVGIGSYGYTF. The CDR3 nucleotides are TGTGCCTGGAGTGTCGGCATAGGAAGCTATGGCTACACCTTC.

The chain combines TRBV12-3 or TRBV12-4 with TRBJ2-3, with D tentatively TRBD2 (6 bases). This CDR3 has 12 residues. V lost 5 bases, J lost 9 bases, and 12 bases lay in between. This CDR3 is CASSPDRGTQYF. CDR3 DNA sequence: TGTGCCAGCAGTCCGGACCGGGGGACGCAGTATTTT.

The V call is TRBV3-1 (or the pseudogene TRBV3-2), the J call TRBJ1-1; a possible D gene is TRBD1 (6 bases). This CDR3 region has 15 residues. Germline CDR1 is LGHDT and CDR2 is YNNKEL (reference sequence). Trimming cost V 3 bases and J 7 bases, with 18 bases left between them. The CDR3 is CASSHTPTGYLEAFF. DNA for the CDR3: TGTGCCAGCAGCCACACGCCGACAGGATACCTTGAAGCTTTCTTT.

CDR3 nucleotides: TGTGCCTGGAGTGTGGGAGGATCGACTAGCAATCAGCCCCAGCATTTT. Translation gives CAWSVGGSTSNQPQHF. V usage is TRBV30 and J usage is TRBJ1-5, with D hard to call. Germline V gene sequence: CDR1 GTSNPN, CDR2 SVGIG (reference sequence). There are 16 residues in the CDR3. V gave up 0 bases and J gave up 0 bases, with 12 bases separating them.

The chain combines TRBV6-5 with TRBJ2-7, with a weak D call TRBD1 (6 bases). V was pared by 6 bases and J by 6 bases, with 9 bases between. Germline assignment: CDR1 MNHEY and CDR2 SVGAGI. CDR3 length equals 11 residues. The CDR3 DNA sequence: TGTGCCAGCAGGGGGGCTTCCGAGCAGTACTTC. Translated, it gives CASRGASEQYF.

The gene calls are TRBV3-1 (or the pseudogene TRBV3-2) and TRBJ1-1; D remains unclear. V was clipped by 5 bases and J by 1 base, with 8 bases between them. The germline V gene encodes CDR1 LGHDT and CDR2 YNNKEL (reference sequence). The CDR3 is made up of 13 amino acids. CDR3: CASSDTGNTEAFF. For the CDR3, the DNA is TGTGCCAGCAGCGACACGGGGAACACTGAAGCTTTCTTT.

V and J are TRBV11-2 and TRBJ1-1; possibly TRBD1 for D (5 bases). This CDR3 is 15 amino acids long. Trimming took off 0 bases at V and 2 bases at J, with 10 bases between the two ends. The germline gives CDR1 SGHAT, CDR2 FQNNGV. CDR3 amino acids: CASSLEGRVNTEAFF. The CDR3 DNA is TGTGCCAGCAGCTTAGAGGGCAGGGTAAACACTGAAGCTTTCTTT.

The chain links TRBV3-1 (or the pseudogene TRBV3-2) to TRBJ2-2, with 11 bases that match TRBD1. CDR1 LGHDT and CDR2 YNNKEL come from the germline V gene (reference sequence). The CDR3 totals 16 residues. After removal of 1 base from V and 5 bases from J, the junction contained 3 bases not matched to a gene. CDR3 DNA sequence: TGTGCCAGCAGCCAAGGGACAGGGGGCTATACCGGGGAGCTGTTTTTT. It specifies CASSQGTGGYTGELFF.

The CDR3 loop is CASSPSGAGETQYF. Written as DNA, the CDR3 is TGTGCCAGCAGCCCCTCCGGGGCGGGAGAGACCCAGTACTTC. The chain is built from TRBV5-4 and TRBJ2-5; tentatively, D is TRBD1 or TRBD2 (5 bases each). CDR1 and CDR2 from the germline V gene are SGHNT and YYREEE (reference sequence). The germline V and J ends were trimmed by 4 bases and 4 bases, with 14 bases remaining between them. This CDR3 comprises 14 residues.

The chain employs TRBV27 and TRBJ1-1, with a tentative D call TRBD1 (5 bases). V lost 5 bases to trimming and J lost 5 bases, with 9 bases between them. Germline V gene sequence: CDR1 MNHEY, CDR2 SMNVEV (reference sequence). The CDR3 has 12 amino acids. The CDR3 is CASSPQGTEAFF. As DNA, the CDR3 is TGTGCCAGCAGTCCCCAGGGAACTGAAGCTTTCTTT.

This chain links TRBV28 with TRBJ1-2, with D possibly matching TRBD1 (6 bases). Germline V gives CDR1 MDHEN, CDR2 SYDVKM. V was pared by 2 bases and J by 4 bases, with 14 bases between. This CDR3 comprises 15 residues. CDR3 sequence reads: CASSLAGAVGYGYTF. The DNA for the CDR3 is TGTGCCAGCAGTTTAGCAGGGGCGGTAGGCTATGGCTACACCTTC.

This chain links TRBV20-1 with TRBJ2-7; TRBD1 aligns across 8 bases. CDR3 length: 15 amino acids. V shed 6 bases, J shed 0 bases, and the junction held 10 bases outside the gene matches. CDR1 and CDR2 (germline): DFQATT, SNEGSKA (reference sequence). The CDR3 sequence: CSASHRGLDSYEQYF. The CDR3 nucleotides are TGCAGTGCCAGTCACAGGGGGTTGGACTCCTACGAGCAGTACTTC.

V usage is TRBV6-5 and J usage is TRBJ1-1; 7 nucleotides match TRBD1. CDR3 length: 14 residues. V was pared by 2 bases and J by 5 bases, with 5 bases of the junction left unmatched. The germline CDR1 and CDR2 sequences are MNHEY and SVGAGI. In nucleotides, the CDR3 is TGTGCCAGCAGTTACCGTCCAGGGGGTACTGAAGCTTTCTTT. Its protein product is CASSYRPGGTEAFF.